This is a list of T cell receptor beta chains from one sample in a study of blood T cell repertoires in COVID-19. The repertoire was sequenced with immunoSEQ multiplex PCR; TCRdb's copy has only in-frame clones and lacks some. The repertoire includes under 300,000 clones, around nine tenths of them detected once, and 5.5% to 7.5% sits in the top ten. Sequenced material: peripheral blood. Receptor source: a woman aged 70-85 years with active or convalescent COVID-19. CDR3s include the opening cysteine and the closing phenylalanine or tryptophan. A D gene is named only where the DNA matches it firmly. Some rows mark clone size as missing; the rest say once, few, many or name a class of expanded clone.

D gene	V gene	clone size	J gene	CDR3 protein	CDR3 DNA
NA	TRBV7-3	NA	TRBJ1-6	CASSLRLTGKCSPLHF	TGTGCCAGCAGCTTACGGTTAACAGGGAAGTGTTCACCCCTCCACTTT
TRBD1	TRBV4-2	NA	TRBJ1-5	CASSQGRQGTLHQPQHF	TGTGCCAGCAGCCAAGGTAGACAGGGGACGCTCCATCAGCCCCAGCATTTT
NA	TRBV7-2	NA	TRBJ2-1	CASSLGGQTYNEQFF	TGTGCCAGCAGCTTAGGGGGCCAAACCTACAATGAGCAGTTCTTC
TRBD1	TRBV3-1/TRBV3-2	NA	TRBJ1-5	CASSQTGGPQPQHF	TGTGCCAGCAGCCAAACAGGGGGCCCACAGCCCCAGCATTTT
NA	TRBV24-1	NA	TRBJ2-6	CATSDFTGSGANVLTF	TGTGCCACCAGTGACTTTACAGGGTCCGGGGCCAACGTCCTGACTTTC
TRBD2	TRBV5-1	few	TRBJ2-5	CASSFGGQETQYF	TGCGCCAGCAGCTTCGGGGGGCAAGAGACCCAGTACTTC
NA	TRBV19	NA	TRBJ1-5	CASSIDGGGHQPQHF	TGTGCCAGTAGTATAGATGGGGGGGGCCATCAGCCCCAGCATTTT
TRBD1	TRBV4-1	NA	TRBJ2-1	CASSFDRGYNEQFF	TGCGCCAGCAGCTTCGACAGGGGGTACAATGAGCAGTTCTTC
NA	TRBV5-1	once	TRBJ1-3	CASSFGDLTGNTIYF	TGCGCCAGCAGCTTCGGGGATCTCACCGGAAACACCATATATTTT
NA	TRBV11-2	once	TRBJ2-7	CASSPGRIYEQYF	TGTGCCAGCAGCCCGGGGAGGATCTACGAGCAGTACTTC
TRBD1	TRBV28	NA	TRBJ1-1	CASRPRTGVNTEAFF	TGTGCCAGCAGGCCGAGGACAGGGGTGAACACTGAAGCTTTCTTT
NA	TRBV6-6	NA	TRBJ1-2	CASSYVWEYTF	TGTGCCAGCAGTTACGTTTGGGAGTACACCTTC
TRBD1	TRBV7-2	NA	TRBJ1-2	CASSLAPVSGGYGYTF	TGTGCCAGCAGCTTAGCTCCTGTATCAGGGGGCTATGGCTACACCTTC
NA	TRBV9	NA	TRBJ1-1	CASSVERRGTEAFF	TGTGCCAGCAGCGTAGAAAGACGGGGCACTGAAGCTTTCTTT
NA	TRBV12-3/TRBV12-4	NA	TRBJ2-3	CASSTSSDTQYF	TGTGCCAGCAGCACTAGCTCAGATACGCAGTATTTT
NA	TRBV7-2	NA	TRBJ1-5	CASSFGNLNQPQHF	TGTGCCAGCAGCTTTGGCAACCTCAATCAGCCCCAGCATTTT
NA	TRBV5-4	NA	TRBJ2-2	CASSLKGGTGELFF	TGTGCCAGCAGCTTGAAAGGGGGTACCGGGGAGCTGTTTTTT
NA	TRBV3-1/TRBV3-2	NA	TRBJ2-3	CASSQMRGTTDTQYF	TGTGCCAGCAGCCAAATGCGGGGCACGACAGATACGCAGTATTTT
TRBD1	TRBV9	NA	TRBJ1-3	CASSQTGGGNTIYF	TGTGCCAGCAGCCAAACAGGGGGTGGAAACACCATATATTTT
NA	TRBV6-1	NA	TRBJ1-5	CASSEYGFDRKHF	TGTGCCAGCAGTGAATACGGTTTCGACAGGAAACATTTT
NA	TRBV23-1	NA	TRBJ2-7	CASSHPPATGASYEQYF	TGCGCCAGCAGTCATCCTCCGGCGACAGGAGCCTCCTACGAGCAGTACTTC
NA	TRBV5-6	NA	TRBJ2-1	CASSRNLLLFNEQFF	TGTGCCAGCAGCCGAAACTTGTTGCTTTTCAATGAGCAGTTCTTC
TRBD2	TRBV9	NA	TRBJ2-6	CASSPRGGESGANVLTF	TGTGCCAGCAGCCCCCGGGGGGGCGAGTCTGGGGCCAACGTCCTGACTTTC
NA	TRBV7-2	NA	TRBJ1-2	CASSLEGGYGYTF	TGTGCCAGCAGCTTAGAGGGAGGCTATGGCTACACCTTC
NA	TRBV2	few	TRBJ2-1	CASWRGTEQFF	TGTGCCAGCTGGCGGGGCACTGAGCAGTTCTTC
TRBD1	TRBV7-2	NA	TRBJ1-2	CASSLEAGGGYTF	TGTGCCAGCAGCTTGGAAGCAGGGGGTGGCTACACCTTC
TRBD1	TRBV9	NA	TRBJ2-7	CASGQGFPYEQYF	TGTGCCAGCGGACAGGGGTTCCCCTACGAGCAGTACTTC
TRBD1	TRBV6-2/TRBV6-3	few	TRBJ2-2	CASSRDRVLSAGELFF	TGTGCCAGCAGTCGCGACAGGGTGCTTTCGGCCGGGGAGCTGTTTTTT
NA	TRBV29-1	NA	TRBJ1-2	CSVGTGRMDRGYTF	TGCAGCGTTGGAACAGGCCGGATGGATCGTGGCTACACCTTC
NA	TRBV15	NA	TRBJ1-5	CATSSGGTNQPQHF	TGTGCCACCAGCTCTGGGGGGACTAATCAGCCCCAGCATTTT
NA	TRBV24-1	NA	TRBJ1-2	CATSDTQTGLGGYTF	TGTGCCACCAGTGATACACAGACAGGTCTTGGGGGCTACACCTTC
NA	TRBV5-6	NA	TRBJ1-2	CASKWATDDGYTF	TGTGCCAGCAAGTGGGCAACAGACGATGGCTACACCTTC
TRBD2	TRBV3-1/TRBV3-2	NA	TRBJ2-7	CASSHGGGTYEQYF	TGTGCCAGCAGCCATGGCGGGGGGACCTACGAGCAGTACTTC
TRBD1	TRBV5-4	NA	TRBJ1-5	CASSLGGQGDQPQHF	TGTGCCAGCAGCTTAGGGGGACAGGGGGATCAGCCCCAGCATTTT
NA	TRBV18	few	TRBJ1-1	CASSPEGNTEAFF	TGTGCCAGCTCACCGGAGGGAAACACTGAAGCTTTCTTT